Below, 26 T cell receptor beta chains from the same sample are listed, as sequenced in a study of human T cells and chemical hapten exposure. Noted time point: pre-sensitization, week 0. Sample treatment: therapeutic diphenylcyclopropenone sensitization with weekly scalp DPC. TCRdb used MiXCR to reprocess the RACE reads, holding one entry per CDR3 protein. In the table there are 190,000 or so distinct CDR3 sequences, about 31% of which are singletons. This specimen was whole blood, taken in connection with sensitization to the hapten diphenylcyclopropenone (DPC). Every receptor here comes from a woman aged 30 to 39 with alopecia areata. Some clones in this sample may be carry-over from other donors' samples.

J is TRBJ2-7 and V is TRBV5-1, with TRBD1 matching 10 bases. CDR3 length: 15 residues. The germline CDR1 and CDR2 sequences are SGHRS and YFSETQ. V gave up 5 bases and J gave up 5 bases; unmatched junction bases: 10. CDR3 coding DNA: TGCGCCAGCAGATCTCGTGGGACAGGGGCCGACGAGCAGTACTTC. Protein: CASRSRGTGADEQYF.

This clonotype showed up just a few times. The rearrangement joins TRBV2 to TRBJ2-3, with 10 bases fitting TRBD2. Germline lookup yields CDR1 SNHLY and CDR2 FYNNEI. The CDR3 totals 16 residues. J was trimmed by 0 bases and V by 7 bases; bases with no gene match: 7. CDR3 sequence: CASTPGLAPSTDTQYF. Written as DNA, the CDR3 is TGTGCCAGCACCCCGGGACTAGCGCCCAGCACAGATACGCAGTATTTT.

The CDR3 region has the DNA TGTGCCAGCTCACCATGGGCGCCCCGCGGGGCCTCTAATGAAAAACTGTTTTTT. Encoded protein: CASSPWAPRGASNEKLFF. This chain links TRBV18 with TRBJ1-4, with D maybe TRBD1 (5 bases). V was clipped by 2 bases and J by 3 bases, with 19 bases between them. The CDR3 sequence is 18 residues long. Germline V lookup: CDR1 KGHSH, CDR2 LQKENI. Supplemented by reference TRBV18 and TRBJ1-4, the full variable domain reads NAGVMQNPRHLVRRRGQEARLRCSPMKGHSHVYWYRQLPEEGLKFMVYLQKENIIDESGMPKERFSAEFPKEGPSILRIQQVVRGDSAAYFCASSPWAPRGASNEKLFFGSGTQLSVL.

The chain links TRBV3-1 to TRBJ2-3; a possible D gene is TRBD2 (6 bases). The CDR3 is made up of 14 amino acids. V was trimmed by 0 bases and J by 5 bases, leaving 9 bases between them. From germline, CDR1 is LGHDT and CDR2 YNNKEL (reference sequence). DNA of the CDR3: TGTGCCAGCAGCCAAGATGACGGGGGAGATACGCAGTATTTT. It is translated as CASSQDDGGDTQYF.

The sample holds a few counts of this clonotype. The chain uses TRBV4-2 and TRBJ2-1; a weak D match, TRBD2 (6 bases). Germline CDR1 LGHNA, CDR2 YNFKEQ. The germline V and J ends were trimmed by 4 bases and 10 bases, with 14 bases remaining between them. The CDR3 length is 13 residues. The CDR3 nucleotides read TGTGCCAGCAGCCCCGCGTGGGGAGGAGAGCAGTTCTTC. Its translation is CASSPAWGGEQFF.

This clonotype was detected only a few times. The chain has TRBV11-2 and TRBJ1-1; D may be TRBD1 (6 bases). In germline, CDR1 is SGHAT, CDR2 FQNNGV. The CDR3 sequence is 15 residues long. With 5 bases removed from V and 1 base from J, the gap between germline ends came to 14 bases. The CDR3: CASSPRTASNTEAFF. CDR3 DNA: TGTGCCAGCAGCCCCCGGACAGCTTCGAACACTGAAGCTTTCTTT.

V usage is TRBV20-1 and J usage is TRBJ2-5, with D uncertain. CDR1 and CDR2 from the germline V gene are DFQATT and SNEGSKA (reference sequence). Trimming left V 1 base short and J 2 bases short, with 8 bases between. CDR3 length: 13 residues. The CDR3 nucleotides are TGCAGTGCTAGAGTAACAGTTCAAGAGACCCAGTACTTC. Protein sequence: CSARVTVQETQYF.

This clonotype showed up just a few times. The rearrangement uses TRBV19 and TRBJ2-3; 9 bases agree with TRBD2. The germline V gene encodes CDR1 LNHDA and CDR2 SQIVND (reference sequence). The CDR3 has 16 residues. The V and J ends lost 3 bases and 6 bases, in that order; junction bases with no gene match: 10. The CDR3 region is CASSIMASGDRDTQYF. In nucleotides, the CDR3 is TGTGCCAGTAGTATCATGGCTAGCGGGGATAGGGATACGCAGTATTTT.

The chain employs TRBV12-3 or TRBV12-4 and TRBJ2-1, with 10 bases lining up with TRBD2. Trimming at V came to 5 bases and at J to 2 bases, leaving 3 bases not matched to a gene. The CDR3 is made up of 15 amino acids. As DNA, the CDR3 is TGTGCCAGCAGTAAAGCGGGGGGGACCTACAATGAGCAGTTCTTC. It is translated as CASSKAGGTYNEQFF.

The chain employs TRBV6-5 and TRBJ1-5, with D unresolved. Between the trimmed V and J ends, which lost 2 bases and 4 bases, there was a span of 9 bases. CDR1 is MNHEY and CDR2 is SVGAGI in the germline V gene. The CDR3 spans 14 residues. The CDR3 region is CASSYGITNQPQHF. CDR3 sequence (DNA): TGTGCCAGCAGTTACGGCATTACTAATCAGCCCCAGCATTTT.

There are a few counts of this clonotype. This sequence joins TRBV27 and TRBJ1-1; 7 bases are a match to TRBD1. The CDR3 runs 16 residues. The V gene's germline CDR1 is MNHEY and CDR2 SMNVEV (reference sequence). V shed 5 bases and J 5 bases; nucleotides not matched to a gene: 14. Here the CDR3 DNA reads TGTGCCAGCAGTACGAGACAGGGAGTAGGTGTTACTGAAGCTTTCTTT. Residues: CASSTRQGVGVTEAFF.

The chain links TRBV20-1 to TRBJ2-1; either TRBD1 or TRBD2 may fit D (5 bases each). Trimming removed 1 base at V and 9 bases at J, with 7 bases between. Germline V gene lookup returns CDR1 DFQATT and CDR2 SNEGSKA (reference sequence). CDR3 length: 11 amino acids. The CDR3 nucleotides are TGCAGTGCTAGAGGAGGGACTGAGCAGTTCTTC. Translation: CSARGGTEQFF.

This sequence joins TRBV4-3 and TRBJ2-1; D is ambiguous. V was shortened by 1 base and J by 0 bases, with 7 bases between the two germline ends. CDR1 and CDR2 from the germline V gene are LGHNA and YSLEER. CDR3 size: 15 residues. The CDR3 spells CASSQGQASYNEQFF. The CDR3 DNA sequence: TGCGCCAGCAGCCAAGGCCAGGCCTCCTACAATGAGCAGTTCTTC.

This clonotype was counted once. The V gene is TRBV4-1, the J gene TRBJ1-5; the D gene is possibly TRBD1 (5 bases). Germline CDR1 and CDR2: MGHRA and YSYEKL. CDR3 size: 13 residues. The V end was cut by 1 base, the J end by 9 bases, with 10 bases between. CDR3 DNA: TGCGCCAGCAGCCAAGTCGGGGCCTGGCCCCAGCATTTT. Encoded protein: CASSQVGAWPQHF.

The gene calls are TRBV6-6 and TRBJ2-7; D is uncertain. Germline CDR1 is MNHNY and CDR2 is SVGAGI (reference sequence). The V gene lost 2 bases and the J gene lost 7 bases, with 18 bases spanning the gap. The CDR3 runs 15 residues. The CDR3, as DNA: TGTGCCAGCAGTTACCCCAGTTCTTCCGGTCGGGAGCAGTACTTC. It is translated as CASSYPSSSGREQYF.

Only a few counts were recorded for this clonotype. The rearrangement uses TRBV28 and TRBJ2-1; D is perhaps TRBD1 (6 bases). CDR1 is MDHEN, CDR2 SYDVKM, per germline. CDR3 length equals 13 residues. Trimming stripped 1 base from V and 6 bases from J, with 7 bases between. The CDR3 is CASSLYRVNEQFF. CDR3 DNA sequence: TGTGCCAGCAGTTTATACAGGGTCAATGAGCAGTTCTTC.

The V and J genes are TRBV28 and TRBJ2-2; D is possibly TRBD1 (5 bases). This CDR3 is built from 16 residues. Trimming left V 3 bases short and J 0 bases short, with 11 bases between. Germline loops: CDR1 MDHEN, CDR2 SYDVKM. In nucleotides, the CDR3 is TGTGCCAGCAGTTTCGCGCAGACAGCGAACACCGGGGAGCTGTTTTTT. It specifies CASSFAQTANTGELFF.

This clonotype was observed a few times. The CDR3 spells CSASSQAEAFF. The CDR3 DNA reads as TGCAGTGCTAGTAGCCAGGCTGAAGCTTTCTTT. This chain uses TRBV20-1 with TRBJ1-1; D is unresolved. CDR3 length: 11 amino acids. The V gene's germline CDR1 is DFQATT and CDR2 SNEGSKA (reference sequence). Trimming cost V 3 bases and J 6 bases, with 8 bases left between them.

V and J are TRBV5-6 and TRBJ2-2; 7 positions agree with TRBD1. Germline trimming cut 2 bases from V and 3 bases from J; bases unmatched to any gene: 7. CDR1 and CDR2 (germline): SGHDT, YYEEEE. This CDR3 comprises 16 residues. The chain's CDR3 is CASSFRQGTDTGELFF. The CDR3 DNA sequence: TGTGCCAGCAGCTTCCGACAGGGTACGGACACCGGGGAGCTGTTTTTT.

The chain has TRBV6-2 or TRBV6-3 and TRBJ1-5; D remains unclear. The V gene's germline CDR1 is MNHEY and CDR2 SVGEGT. Trimming took 2 bases from V and 5 from J, leaving 10 bases between them. The CDR3 runs to 14 residues. The chain's CDR3 is CASSYPAGYQPQHF. As DNA, the CDR3 is TGTGCCAGCAGTTACCCAGCGGGGTATCAGCCCCAGCATTTT.

This clonotype was observed a few times. J is TRBJ1-6 and V is TRBV28; tentative D call: TRBD1 (5 bases). The V gene lost 2 bases and the J gene lost 0 bases, with 11 bases spanning the gap. The CDR3 contains 17 residues. CDR1 is MDHEN and CDR2 is SYDVKM in the germline V gene. The CDR3 DNA reads as TGTGCCAGCAGTTTAGGTGGGGGGAGCTCCTATAATTCACCCCTCCACTTT. This translates into CASSLGGGSSYNSPLHF.

V is TRBV5-6 and J is TRBJ1-6; D not certain. This CDR3 comprises 14 residues. Germline loops: CDR1 SGHDT, CDR2 YYEEEE. The V gene lost 3 bases and the J gene lost 9 bases, with 13 bases spanning the gap. CDR3 DNA: TGTGCCAGCAGCTCGAATCCCGATGGTTCACCCCTCCACTTT. This sequence encodes CASSSNPDGSPLHF.

In its sample, this clonotype was seen a few times. The chain joins TRBV15 to TRBJ2-3, with 8 bases aligning to TRBD1. CDR3 length equals 15 residues. V was pared by 4 bases and J by 4 bases, with 7 bases of the junction left unmatched. The germline CDR1 and CDR2 sequences are LNHNV and YYDKDF (reference sequence). The CDR3 bases are TGTGCCACCAGCATTCGGGCAGGGGGCCCAGATACGCAGTATTTT. The encoded protein is CATSIRAGGPDTQYF. The full variable domain, its missing parts supplied by reference TRBV15 and TRBJ2-3, is DAMVIQNPRYQVTQFGKPVTLSCSQTLNHNVMYWYQQKSSQAPKLLFHYYDKDFNNEADTPDNFQSRRPNTSFCFLDIRSPGLGDTAMYLCATSIRAGGPDTQYFGPGTRLTVL.

This clonotype was detected only once. The V call is TRBV19, the J call TRBJ2-6; D call uncertain. Between the trimmed V and J ends, which lost 7 bases and 2 bases, there was a span of 12 bases. Germline assignment: CDR1 LNHDA and CDR2 SQIVND (reference sequence). This CDR3 comprises 15 residues. The CDR3 region is CASTNPSAGANVLTF. DNA of the CDR3: TGTGCCAGTACCAACCCGAGCGCTGGGGCCAACGTCCTGACTTTC.

The chain recombines TRBV27 with TRBJ1-1, with 11 bases that match TRBD1. In germline, CDR1 is MNHEY, CDR2 SMNVEV (reference sequence). The J segment lost 12 bases and the V segment lost 6 bases, leaving 12 bases of the junction unmatched. The CDR3 spans 14 residues. The DNA of the CDR3 is TGTGCCAGCAGCCCCGACTGGACAGGGGGCATGACTTTCTTT. Protein: CASSPDWTGGMTFF.

The V and J genes are TRBV10-3 and TRBJ1-1; D is perhaps TRBD1 (6 bases). Germline CDR1 ENHRY, CDR2 SYGVKD. This CDR3 spans 12 amino acids. Trimming shortened V by 6 bases and J by 5 bases, and 10 bases separated the two germline ends. DNA of the CDR3: TGTGCCATCAGACACAGGGATACTGAAGCTTTCTTT. Translating gives CAIRHRDTEAFF.